This T cell receptor (beta chain) was profiled in a study of blood T cell repertoires in COVID-19. About the study: Acute-phase and convalescent COVID-19 samples originated in the United States, Italy and Spain.

TCRdb keeps only in-frame clones here, not all; method: immunoSEQ multiplex PCR. This sample yields a few hundred thousand clones, of which approximately 89% are seen a single time; 11% belongs to the top ten. In germline, CDR1 is ENHRY, CDR2 SYGVKD. This CDR3 is built from 14 residues. Trimming stripped 7 bases from V and 3 bases from J, with 16 bases between. The chain couples TRBV10-3 to TRBJ2-7, with D tentatively TRBD2 (7 bases). This sequence originates from a woman in her twenties or thirties with COVID-19, enrolled during active disease. The sequenced sample was peripheral blood. The CDR3, as DNA: TGTGCCATCACCGAAGCGGGGACAAGCTACGAGCAGTACTTC. Its translation is CAITEAGTSYEQYF.